A single sample is the source of the 18 T cell receptor beta chains below, sequenced in a study of T-cell memory formation after mild COVID-19. TCRdb fed the 5' RACE reads into MiXCR, producing one record per CDR3 protein. The sample contains some 150,000 distinct CDR3 sequences, more than 13% of which appear only once. The sequencing sample was made of PBMCs or a T cell subset sorted from them (not recorded which). The receptors shown here come from an adult woman who had mild COVID-19 (a few samples of this study predate the infection). Cell type and time point are not known.

In this sample, this clonotype turned up a few times. The chain uses TRBV5-1 and TRBJ2-7, with TRBD1 matching 7 bases. The V segment lost 0 bases and the J segment 5 bases; nucleotides outside the gene matches: 2. The CDR3 covers 13 residues. Germline CDR1 reads SGHRS; CDR2 reads YFSETQ. The CDR3 here is CASSLETGHEQYF. The CDR3 nucleotides read TGCGCCAGCAGCTTGGAGACAGGGCACGAGCAGTACTTC.

The table lists this clonotype with a few counts. The rearrangement links TRBV29-1 to TRBJ2-1; D may correspond to TRBD1 or TRBD2 (5 bases each). The CDR3 totals 15 residues. V was pared by 1 base and J by 4 bases, with 14 bases between. CDR1 and CDR2 (germline): SQVTM, ANQGSEA. The CDR3 bases are TGCAGCGTTGAAGGCGAGGGGCCTGGGTACAATGAGCAGTTCTTC. Protein product: CSVEGEGPGYNEQFF.

The chain is built from TRBV4-1 and TRBJ1-2; perhaps TRBD1 as D (5 bases). This CDR3 spans 13 amino acids. Trimming took off 7 bases at V and 8 bases at J, with 17 bases between the two ends. Germline V lookup: CDR1 MGHRA, CDR2 YSYEKL. In DNA form, the CDR3 reads TGCGCCAGCACCCCGACAGCGGGGGAAGGCTACACCTTC. Residues: CASTPTAGEGYTF.

This clonotype was observed a handful of times. As DNA, the CDR3 is TGTGCCAGTAGTATCCCTTCCACAGGGGGGGAAACTGAAGCTTTCTTT. It codes for CASSIPSTGGETEAFF. The chain has TRBV19 and TRBJ1-1, with 8 bases that match TRBD1. V lost 3 bases and J lost 5; bases outside the gene matches: 11. Germline V gene sequence: CDR1 LNHDA, CDR2 SQIVND (reference sequence). The CDR3 is 16 residues long.

The V gene is TRBV24-1, the J gene TRBJ2-1; D unclear. This CDR3 comprises 14 residues. Deletions cut 2 bases from V and 8 bases from J, with 12 bases between. Germline V gene lookup returns CDR1 KGHDR and CDR2 SFDVKD. CDR3: CATSDSDEQDEQFF. CDR3 nucleotides: TGTGCCACCAGTGATTCGGACGAGCAGGATGAGCAGTTCTTC.

This clonotype was recorded a few times. The genes are TRBV12-3 or TRBV12-4 and TRBJ2-7; 9 bases are a match to TRBD2. The CDR3 has 17 amino acids. J lost 2 bases, V lost 3 bases, and 11 bases had no gene match. CDR3 in amino acids: CASSFALGRLAAYEQYF. CDR3 bases: TGTGCCAGCAGTTTCGCCTTGGGGCGACTAGCGGCCTACGAGCAGTACTTC.

The chain employs TRBV2 and TRBJ1-1, with 7 positions matching TRBD1. J lost 5 bases, V lost 7 bases, and 4 bases had no gene match. Germline V gene lookup returns CDR1 SNHLY and CDR2 FYNNEI. CDR3 length: 12 residues. DNA of the CDR3: TGTGCCAGCACTTCACAGGGGACTGAAGCTTTCTTT. Protein product: CASTSQGTEAFF. Based on the CDR3 plus reference TRBV2 and TRBJ1-1, the full variable domain is EPEVTQTPSHQVTQMGQEVILRCVPISNHLYFYWYRQILGQKVEFLVSFYNNEISEKSEIFDDQFSVERPDGSNFTLKIRSTKLEDSAMYFCASTSQGTEAFFGQGTRLTVV.

This clonotype was counted a few times. The V call is TRBV2, the J call TRBJ2-4; 7 bases are shared with TRBD2. The CDR3 has 14 residues. Germline assignment: CDR1 SNHLY and CDR2 FYNNEI. V lost 8 bases to trimming and J lost 7 bases; unmatched junction nucleotides: 11. The CDR3 region has the DNA TGTGCCAGCCAACCCCCGGGGGGTGTGAACATTCAGTACTTC. Amino acid sequence: CASQPPGGVNIQYF.

J is TRBJ1-1 and V is TRBV21-1; the table's TRBD1 call for D was not verified on the DNA. TRBV21-1 is noted as a pseudogene. The CDR3 loop spans 15 amino acids. The CDR3 nucleotides read TGTGCCAGCAGCCAACCCGGGACAGATAACACTGAAGCTTTCTTT. This translates into CASSQPGTDNTEAFF.

Only a few counts were recorded for this clonotype. The chain uses TRBV7-9 and TRBJ2-1; TRBD1 matches 7 bases. The CDR3 is made up of 14 amino acids. With V trimmed by 5 bases and J by 3 bases, 4 bases remained unmatched. The V gene's germline CDR1 is SEHNR and CDR2 FQNEAQ (reference sequence). CDR3 coding DNA: TGTGCCAGCAGCCACCGGGACAGCTACAATGAGCAGTTCTTC. Translating it yields CASSHRDSYNEQFF.

Ten or more counts support this clonotype. The rearrangement joins TRBV2 to TRBJ2-7; D may match TRBD1 or TRBD2 (5 bases each). The CDR3 runs 14 residues. Germline assignment: CDR1 SNHLY and CDR2 FYNNEI. V lost 0 bases to trimming and J lost 2 bases, with 8 bases between them. The CDR3 nucleotides read TGTGCCAGCAGTGAAGCGTCGGGGCCCTACGAGCAGTACTTC. The encoded protein is CASSEASGPYEQYF.

This clonotype has a handful of counts. The chain is built from TRBV4-1 and TRBJ2-1; TRBD2 might be the D (5 bases). The ends were cut back, 4 bases at V and 5 bases at J, with 9 bases in the middle. The CDR3 runs to 13 residues. Germline CDR1 is MGHRA and CDR2 is YSYEKL. CDR3 protein: CASSPGLNNEQFF. The DNA of the CDR3 is TGCGCCAGCAGCCCCGGACTCAACAATGAGCAGTTCTTC.

This clonotype was recorded many times. This chain links TRBV5-1 with TRBJ2-7, with D possibly matching TRBD2 (5 bases). The CDR3 is 13 residues long. V lost 4 bases and J 7 bases, leaving 15 bases between the germline ends. Germline lookup yields CDR1 SGHRS and CDR2 YFSETQ. The CDR3 is CASSPLERGEQYF. CDR3 DNA: TGCGCCAGCAGCCCGCTGGAAAGAGGGGAGCAGTACTTC.

This clonotype was recorded a few times. The chain joins TRBV19 to TRBJ2-2, with 11 bases fitting TRBD2. CDR3 size: 16 residues. Germline V gene lookup returns CDR1 LNHDA and CDR2 SQIVND (reference sequence). With 3 bases clipped from V and 1 base from J, the junction kept 1 base outside the gene matches. The CDR3 bases are TGTGCCAGTAGTATTACTAGCGGGGGGAACACCGGGGAGCTGTTTTTT. This gives the protein CASSITSGGNTGELFF.

The sample holds a few counts of this clonotype. The chain combines TRBV11-3 with TRBJ2-1, with D perhaps TRBD1 (6 bases). CDR1 and CDR2 (germline): SGHNT, YENEEA. Trimming removed 2 bases from V and 7 bases from J, with 15 bases in between. This CDR3 contains 15 residues. This chain's CDR3 is CASSLRQVLQNEQFF. CDR3 coding DNA: TGTGCCAGCAGCTTAAGACAGGTCTTACAGAATGAGCAGTTCTTC. Supplemented by reference TRBV11-3 and TRBJ2-1, the full variable domain reads EAGVVQSPRYKIIEKKQPVAFWCNPISGHNTLYWYLQNLGQGPELLIRYENEEAVDDSQLPKDRFSAERLKGVDSTLKIQPAELGDSAVYLCASSLRQVLQNEQFFGPGTRLTVL.

This clonotype was detected a few times. V gene TRBV5-5 combines with J gene TRBJ2-5, with TRBD1 identical over 8 bases. The CDR3 runs 16 residues. Germline assignment: CDR1 SGHKS and CDR2 YYEKEE (reference sequence). The J segment lost 2 bases and the V segment lost 3 bases, leaving 9 bases of the junction unmatched. CDR3 residues: CASSYGTGHSQETQYF. The CDR3 region has the DNA TGTGCCAGCAGCTACGGGACAGGTCATTCTCAAGAGACCCAGTACTTC.

V gene TRBV12-5 combines with J gene TRBJ2-7; a weak D match, TRBD2 (6 bases). Trimming removed 8 bases at V and 2 bases at J, with 13 bases between. CDR1 is LGHNT, CDR2 FRNRAP, per germline. The CDR3 sequence is 13 residues long. The CDR3: CASRSGSTYEQYF. CDR3 bases: TGTGCTAGTCGATCCGGGAGCACCTACGAGCAGTACTTC.

This clonotype has a handful of counts. V usage is TRBV4-3 and J usage is TRBJ2-7; D gene ambiguous. Germline V gene data show CDR1 as LGHNA and CDR2 as YSLEER. With 0 bases removed from V and 0 bases from J, the gap between germline ends came to 6 bases. The length of the CDR3 is 14 residues. As DNA, the CDR3 is TGCGCCAGCAGCCAAGACCGGACCTCCTACGAGCAGTACTTC. It specifies CASSQDRTSYEQYF.